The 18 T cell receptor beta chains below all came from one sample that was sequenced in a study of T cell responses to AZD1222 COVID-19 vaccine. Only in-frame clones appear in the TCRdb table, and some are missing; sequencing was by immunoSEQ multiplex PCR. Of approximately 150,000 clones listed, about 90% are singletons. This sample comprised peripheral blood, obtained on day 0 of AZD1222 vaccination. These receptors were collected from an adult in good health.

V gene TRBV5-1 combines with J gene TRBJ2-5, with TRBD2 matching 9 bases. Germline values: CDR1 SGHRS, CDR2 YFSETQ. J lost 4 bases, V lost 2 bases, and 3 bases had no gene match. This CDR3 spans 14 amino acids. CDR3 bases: TGCGCCAGCAGCTTCGCGGGAGGGGGAGAGACCCAGTACTTC. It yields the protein CASSFAGGGETQYF.

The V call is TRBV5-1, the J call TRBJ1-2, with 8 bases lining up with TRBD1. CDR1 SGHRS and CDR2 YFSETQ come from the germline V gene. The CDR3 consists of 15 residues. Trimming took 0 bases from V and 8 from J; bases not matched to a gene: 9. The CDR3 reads CASSLGTGTPGGYTF. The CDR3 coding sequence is TGCGCCAGCAGCTTGGGGACAGGGACCCCAGGGGGCTACACCTTC.

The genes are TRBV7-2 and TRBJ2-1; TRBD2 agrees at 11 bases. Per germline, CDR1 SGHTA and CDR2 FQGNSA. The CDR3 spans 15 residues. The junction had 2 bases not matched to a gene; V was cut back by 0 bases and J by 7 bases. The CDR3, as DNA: TGTGCCAGCAGCTTAGCACTAGCGGGAGCTAATGAGCAGTTCTTC. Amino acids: CASSLALAGANEQFF. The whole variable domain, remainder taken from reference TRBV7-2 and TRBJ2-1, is GAGVSQSPSNKVTEKGKDVELRCDPISGHTALYWYRQSLGQGLEFLIYFQGNSAPDKSGLPSDRFSAERTGGSVSTLTIQRTQQEDSAVYLCASSLALAGANEQFFGPGTRLTVL.

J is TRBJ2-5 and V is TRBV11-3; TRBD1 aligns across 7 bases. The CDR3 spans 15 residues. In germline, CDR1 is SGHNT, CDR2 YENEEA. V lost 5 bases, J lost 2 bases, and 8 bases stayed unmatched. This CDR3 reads CASSLGGRGQETQYF. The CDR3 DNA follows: TGTGCCAGCAGCCTTGGTGGCAGGGGGCAAGAGACCCAGTACTTC.

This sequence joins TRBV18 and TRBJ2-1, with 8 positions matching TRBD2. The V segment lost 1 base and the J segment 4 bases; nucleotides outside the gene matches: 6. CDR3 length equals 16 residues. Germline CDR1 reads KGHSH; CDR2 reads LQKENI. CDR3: CASSPRPSSGYNEQFF. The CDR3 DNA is TGTGCCAGCTCACCACGCCCGTCTAGCGGGTACAATGAGCAGTTCTTC.

DNA of the CDR3: TGTGCCAGCAGCCAAGTAGGGACAGGGTACACCGGGGAGCTGTTTTTT. Translating gives CASSQVGTGYTGELFF. The chain joins TRBV4-2 to TRBJ2-2; 9 positions match TRBD1. CDR1 is LGHNA and CDR2 is YNFKEQ in the germline V gene. The V segment lost 1 base and the J segment 3 bases; nucleotides outside the gene matches: 3. The CDR3 consists of 16 residues.

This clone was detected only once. The CDR3 sequence is CASSLDTGYTF. The CDR3, as DNA: TGTGCCAGCAGCTTAGATACTGGCTACACCTTC. This chain connects TRBV7-2 to TRBJ1-2, with D hard to call. V gave up 1 base and J gave up 7 bases, with 4 bases separating them. This CDR3 is built from 11 residues. Germline assignment: CDR1 SGHTA and CDR2 FQGNSA.

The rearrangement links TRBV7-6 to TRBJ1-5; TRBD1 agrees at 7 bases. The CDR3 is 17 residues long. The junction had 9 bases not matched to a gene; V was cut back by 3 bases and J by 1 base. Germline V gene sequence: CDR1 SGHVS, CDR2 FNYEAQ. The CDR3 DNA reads TGTGCCAGCAGCTTTGAGGCAGGGGGTATCAGCAATCAGCCCCAGCATTTT. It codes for CASSFEAGGISNQPQHF.

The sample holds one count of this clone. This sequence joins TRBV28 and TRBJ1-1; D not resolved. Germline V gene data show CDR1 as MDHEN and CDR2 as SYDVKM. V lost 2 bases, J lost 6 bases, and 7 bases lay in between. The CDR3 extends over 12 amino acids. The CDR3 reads CASSLGSSEAFF. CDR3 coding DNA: TGTGCCAGCAGTTTAGGCAGCTCTGAAGCTTTCTTT.

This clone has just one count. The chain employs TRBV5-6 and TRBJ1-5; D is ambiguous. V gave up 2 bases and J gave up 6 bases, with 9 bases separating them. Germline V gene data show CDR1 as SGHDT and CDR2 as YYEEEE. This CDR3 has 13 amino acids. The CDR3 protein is CASSFGSGQPQHF. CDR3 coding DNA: TGTGCCAGCAGCTTCGGTTCTGGTCAGCCCCAGCATTTT.

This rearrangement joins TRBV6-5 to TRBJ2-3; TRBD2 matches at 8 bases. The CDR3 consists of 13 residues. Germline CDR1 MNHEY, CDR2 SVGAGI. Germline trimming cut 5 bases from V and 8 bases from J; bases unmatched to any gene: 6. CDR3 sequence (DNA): TGTGCCAGCAGTCAGGGACTAGTAGTTACGCAGTATTTT. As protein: CASSQGLVVTQYF.

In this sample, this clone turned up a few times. The chain's CDR3 is CASSMSDRDRRGYTF. The CDR3 DNA follows: TGTGCCAGTAGTATGAGCGACAGGGACCGACGCGGCTACACCTTC. The J gene is TRBJ1-2, the V gene TRBV19, with 7 nucleotides matching TRBD1. V was clipped by 3 bases and J by 8 bases; unmatched bases: 12. Germline assignment: CDR1 LNHDA and CDR2 SQIVND (reference sequence). The CDR3 has 15 residues.

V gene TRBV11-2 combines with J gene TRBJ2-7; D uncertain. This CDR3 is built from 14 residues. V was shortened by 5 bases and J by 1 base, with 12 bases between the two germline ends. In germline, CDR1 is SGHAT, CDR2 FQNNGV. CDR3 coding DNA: TGTGCCAGCAGCCGTTCGGGTCAGTCCTACGAGCAGTACTTC. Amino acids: CASSRSGQSYEQYF.

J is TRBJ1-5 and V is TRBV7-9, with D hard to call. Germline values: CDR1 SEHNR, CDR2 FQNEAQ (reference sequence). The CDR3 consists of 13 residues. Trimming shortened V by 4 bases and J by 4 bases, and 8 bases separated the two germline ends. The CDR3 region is CASSSLGNQPQHF. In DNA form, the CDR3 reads TGTGCCAGCAGCTCCCTAGGGAATCAGCCCCAGCATTTT.

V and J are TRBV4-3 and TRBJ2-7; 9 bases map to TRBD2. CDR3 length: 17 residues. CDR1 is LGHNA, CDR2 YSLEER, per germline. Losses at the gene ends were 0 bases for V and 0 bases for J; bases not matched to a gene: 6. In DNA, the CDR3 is TGCGCCAGCAGCCAAGATGCGAGCGGGAGGATCTCCTACGAGCAGTACTTC. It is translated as CASSQDASGRISYEQYF.

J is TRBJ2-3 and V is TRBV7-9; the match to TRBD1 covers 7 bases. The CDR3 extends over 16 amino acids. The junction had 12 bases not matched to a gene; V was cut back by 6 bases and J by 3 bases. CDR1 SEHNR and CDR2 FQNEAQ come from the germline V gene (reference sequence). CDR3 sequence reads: CASRRLQGIGTDTQYF. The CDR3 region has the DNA TGTGCCAGCAGGCGGTTACAGGGGATTGGGACAGATACGCAGTATTTT.

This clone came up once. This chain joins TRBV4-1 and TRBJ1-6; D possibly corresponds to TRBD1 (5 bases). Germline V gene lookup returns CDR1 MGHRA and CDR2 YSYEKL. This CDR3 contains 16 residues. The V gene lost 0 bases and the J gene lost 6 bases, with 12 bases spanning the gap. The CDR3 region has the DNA TGCGCCAGCAGCCAAGAGGCCTCCCAGGGTAATTCACCCCTCCACTTT. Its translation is CASSQEASQGNSPLHF.

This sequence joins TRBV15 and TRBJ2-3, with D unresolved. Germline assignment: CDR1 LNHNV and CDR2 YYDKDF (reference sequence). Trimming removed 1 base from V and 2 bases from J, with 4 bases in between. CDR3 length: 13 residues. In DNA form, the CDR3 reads TGTGCCACCAGCAGAGGAGACACAGATACGCAGTATTTT. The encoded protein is CATSRGDTDTQYF.